Listed here are 20 T cell receptor beta chains from one sample, sequenced in a study of long-term antiretroviral therapy in people with HIV. Version v3.0 of the immunoSEQ assay ran at survey level. TCRdb's table, derived via immunoSEQ multiplex PCR, lists solely in-frame clones and lacks some. The sample includes about 14,000 clones, more than 60% of them seen just once. Sequencing used unsorted PBMCs, obtained 1.3 years before starting antiretroviral therapy. These receptors all stem from a man aged 35-49 years with HIV.

The chain links TRBV21-1 to TRBJ1-2. TRBV21-1 is given as a pseudogene. The CDR3 consists of 16 residues. The chain's CDR3 is CASSHKRGRHLYGYTF. DNA of the CDR3: TGTGCCAGCAGCCATAAACGGGGACGACACCTCTATGGCTACACCTTC.

This clone was seen a few times. The chain employs TRBV6-1 and TRBJ2-7; D is possibly TRBD2 (6 bases). The germline gives CDR1 MNHNS, CDR2 SASEGT. The CDR3 is 12 residues long. The V and J ends lost 7 bases and 3 bases respectively, with 10 bases between them. The CDR3 DNA reads as TGTGCCAGCACCCTGGGACTCTACGAGCAGTACTTC. Translation gives CASTLGLYEQYF.

This clone has only a few counts. The chain combines TRBV6-5 with TRBJ1-1; 8 bases are shared with TRBD1. This CDR3 is built from 15 residues. CDR1 MNHEY and CDR2 SVGAGI come from the germline V gene. V gave up 5 bases and J gave up 3 bases; unmatched junction bases: 8. This CDR3 is CASSLQGAVDTEAFF. The DNA for the CDR3 is TGTGCCAGCAGTCTTCAGGGGGCGGTCGACACTGAAGCTTTCTTT.

This chain uses TRBV30 with TRBJ1-5; a weak D match, TRBD1 (6 bases). Per the germline V gene, CDR1 is GTSNPN and CDR2 is SVGIG (reference sequence). Trimming took 2 bases from V and 0 from J, leaving 11 bases between them. CDR3 size: 15 residues. The CDR3 reads CAWSLRGASNQPQHF. The CDR3 nucleotides are TGTGCCTGGAGTCTAAGGGGGGCTAGCAATCAGCCCCAGCATTTT.

V usage is TRBV19 and J usage is TRBJ2-7; 9 bases match TRBD1. The CDR3 is 14 amino acids. Germline CDR1 is LNHDA and CDR2 is SQIVND (reference sequence). The ends lost 5 bases at V and 6 bases at J; junction bases unmatched: 8. CDR3 sequence (DNA): TGTGCCAGTAGTCTCCGGGACAGGGTGGTCGAGCAGTACTTC. Its translation: CASSLRDRVVEQYF.

This chain connects TRBV5-1 to TRBJ2-7; unclear D gene. Germline-derived CDR1 and CDR2 are SGHRS and YFSETQ. The CDR3 spans 13 residues. Trimming took 0 bases from V and 5 from J, leaving 9 bases between them. CDR3: CASSLVGSDEQYF. The CDR3 nucleotides read TGCGCCAGCAGCTTGGTTGGGTCCGACGAGCAGTACTTC.

The chain uses TRBV7-9 and TRBJ1-2; D unclear. CDR1 and CDR2 from the germline V gene are SEHNR and FQNEAQ (reference sequence). The CDR3 is 13 residues long. Trimming removed 5 bases from V and 6 bases from J, with 13 bases in between. The CDR3 coding sequence is TGTGCCAGCAGCACCTTCTCCGGGCATGGCTACACCTTC. It yields the protein CASSTFSGHGYTF.

This clone was observed a few times. This chain links TRBV18 with TRBJ2-7; D is ambiguous. The CDR3 spans 14 residues. Germline V gene sequence: CDR1 KGHSH, CDR2 LQKENI. V shed 2 bases and J shed 0 bases, with 8 bases lying between them. CDR3 amino acids: CASSPLGTSYEQYF. DNA for the CDR3: TGTGCCAGCTCACCATTAGGAACCTCCTACGAGCAGTACTTC.

Only a few counts were recorded for this clone. The chain has TRBV6-1 and TRBJ1-4, with D maybe TRBD1 (5 bases). CDR1 is MNHNS, CDR2 SASEGT, per germline. The CDR3 is 14 amino acids. V was cut by 3 bases and J by 7 bases, with 12 bases left in between. The CDR3 is CASSDRVWIEKLFF. As DNA, the CDR3 is TGTGCCAGCAGTGACAGGGTTTGGATTGAAAAACTGTTTTTT.

The chain combines TRBV11-3 with TRBJ2-7; D ambiguous. This CDR3 is 14 amino acids long. Between the trimmed V and J ends, which lost 4 bases and 2 bases, there was a span of 12 bases. The germline gives CDR1 SGHNT, CDR2 YENEEA. The CDR3 DNA follows: TGTGCCAGCAGCTCCAGGACGGCCCCCTACGAGCAGTACTTC. Translation gives CASSSRTAPYEQYF. The variable domain in full, completed from reference TRBV11-3 and TRBJ2-7, reads EAGVVQSPRYKIIEKKQPVAFWCNPISGHNTLYWYLQNLGQGPELLIRYENEEAVDDSQLPKDRFSAERLKGVDSTLKIQPAELGDSAVYLCASSSRTAPYEQYFGPGTRLTVT.

The rearrangement joins TRBV2 to TRBJ2-2; TRBD1 aligns across 7 bases. The CDR3 runs to 14 residues. V was pared by 9 bases and J by 2 bases, with 6 bases of the junction left unmatched. The germline V gene has CDR1 SNHLY and CDR2 FYNNEI. The DNA for the CDR3 is TGTGCCAGTTATAGGGGGCTCAACACCGGGGAGCTGTTTTTT. As protein: CASYRGLNTGELFF.

This clone was found once. V gene TRBV5-4 combines with J gene TRBJ2-2; 10 bases match TRBD2. The trim removed 0 bases at V and 5 bases at J, leaving 7 bases unmatched. This CDR3 has 17 amino acids. Germline CDR1 is SGHNT and CDR2 is YYREEE (reference sequence). The CDR3 sequence: CASSLVQLAGSTGELFF. CDR3 sequence (DNA): TGTGCCAGCAGCTTGGTGCAACTAGCGGGGTCAACCGGGGAGCTGTTTTTT.

The V call is TRBV7-6, the J call TRBJ2-1; perhaps TRBD2 as D (6 bases). V lost 5 bases and J lost 9, with 14 bases in between. CDR3 length: 13 amino acids. Germline lookup yields CDR1 SGHVS and CDR2 FNYEAQ. The CDR3, as DNA: TGTGCCAGCAGCACCTTGGGGGGTGGTGAGCAGTTCTTC. Translating gives CASSTLGGGEQFF.

CDR3 protein: CASSREGATNEKLFF. CDR3 DNA sequence: TGCGCCAGCAGCCGGGAGGGGGCAACTAATGAAAAACTGTTTTTT. The chain recombines TRBV5-1 with TRBJ1-4; possible D gene TRBD1, 6 bases. CDR1 and CDR2 (germline): SGHRS, YFSETQ. This CDR3 comprises 15 residues. Trimming cost V 4 bases and J 0 bases, with 10 bases left between them.

The chain employs TRBV18 and TRBJ2-7, with 9 bases matching TRBD1. Germline V CDR1 and CDR2: KGHSH, LQKENI. There are 17 residues in the CDR3. V lost 5 bases and J lost 4; bases outside the gene matches: 15. This CDR3 is CASSSQGPGQGGYEQYF. In nucleotides, the CDR3 is TGTGCCAGCTCATCTCAGGGTCCGGGACAGGGAGGATACGAGCAGTACTTC. The full variable domain, its missing parts supplied by reference TRBV18 and TRBJ2-7, is NAGVMQNPRHLVRRRGQEARLRCSPMKGHSHVYWYRQLPEEGLKFMVYLQKENIIDESGMPKERFSAEFPKEGPSILRIQQVVRGDSAAYFCASSSQGPGQGGYEQYFGPGTRLTVT.

This sequence joins TRBV27 and TRBJ2-3; 7 nucleotides agree with TRBD2. V lost 2 bases to trimming and J lost 6 bases; unmatched junction nucleotides: 5. CDR1 is MNHEY, CDR2 SMNVEV, per germline (reference sequence). The length of the CDR3 is 14 residues. The CDR3 protein is CASSLSLAEDTQYF. The CDR3, as DNA: TGTGCCAGCAGTTTAAGTCTAGCGGAGGATACGCAGTATTTT.

The J gene is TRBJ1-6, the V gene TRBV27; TRBD1 matches 7 bases. With 6 bases clipped from V and 7 bases from J, the junction kept 9 bases outside the gene matches. In germline, CDR1 is MNHEY, CDR2 SMNVEV (reference sequence). The CDR3 extends over 15 amino acids. CDR3 nucleotide sequence: TGTGCCAGCAGGCGCGGGGACAGATCCAATTCACCCCTCCACTTT. Translation: CASRRGDRSNSPLHF.

This chain uses TRBV28 with TRBJ1-3, with a weak D call TRBD1 (5 bases). The CDR3 is 13 amino acids. Germline V CDR1 and CDR2: MDHEN, SYDVKM. With 5 bases removed from V and 1 base from J, the gap between germline ends came to 6 bases. The CDR3 is CASSRGSGNTIYF. The DNA of the CDR3 is TGTGCCAGCAGTCGGGGGTCTGGAAACACCATATATTTT.

The chain links TRBV2 to TRBJ1-1, with 9 nucleotides matching TRBD1. The CDR3 covers 12 residues. The germline V gene has CDR1 SNHLY and CDR2 FYNNEI. With 4 bases clipped from V and 7 bases from J, the junction kept 1 base outside the gene matches. For the CDR3, the DNA is TGTGCCAGCAGTGGGGACAGGGATGAAGCTTTCTTT. It translates to CASSGDRDEAFF. Complete variable domain (other parts from reference TRBV2 and TRBJ1-1): EPEVTQTPSHQVTQMGQEVILRCVPISNHLYFYWYRQILGQKVEFLVSFYNNEISEKSEIFDDQFSVERPDGSNFTLKIRSTKLEDSAMYFCASSGDRDEAFFGQGTRLTVV.

This rearrangement joins TRBV20-1 to TRBJ1-2; no clear D. The germline V gene encodes CDR1 DFQATT and CDR2 SNEGSKA (reference sequence). The CDR3 loop spans 11 amino acids. V lost 0 bases and J lost 4, with 3 bases in between. In DNA form, the CDR3 reads TGCAGTGCTAGAGACAGCTATGGCTACACCTTC. Protein: CSARDSYGYTF.